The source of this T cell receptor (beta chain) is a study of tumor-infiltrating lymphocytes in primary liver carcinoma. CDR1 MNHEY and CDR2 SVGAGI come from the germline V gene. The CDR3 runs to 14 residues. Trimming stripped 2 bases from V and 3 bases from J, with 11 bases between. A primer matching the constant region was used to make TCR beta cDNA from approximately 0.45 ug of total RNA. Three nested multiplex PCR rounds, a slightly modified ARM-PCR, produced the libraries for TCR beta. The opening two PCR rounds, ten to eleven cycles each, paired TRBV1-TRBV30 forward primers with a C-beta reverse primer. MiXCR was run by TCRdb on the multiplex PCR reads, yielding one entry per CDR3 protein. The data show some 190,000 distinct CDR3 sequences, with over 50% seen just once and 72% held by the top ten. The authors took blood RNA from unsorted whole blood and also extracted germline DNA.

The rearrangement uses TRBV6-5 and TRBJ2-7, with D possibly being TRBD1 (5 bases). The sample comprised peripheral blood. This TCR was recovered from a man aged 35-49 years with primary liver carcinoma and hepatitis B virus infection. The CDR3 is CASSYGQGGYEQYF. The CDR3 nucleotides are TGTGCCAGCAGTTACGGCCAGGGTGGCTACGAGCAGTACTTC.